The rows below give T cell receptor beta chains drawn from one sample of a study of blood T cell repertoires in COVID-19. Data came from immunoSEQ multiplex PCR; TCRdb stores just in-frame clones and leaves some out. The table has approximately 300,000 clones, 85% to 90% seen once. Material for sequencing was PBMCs or T cells enriched from blood (not recorded which). These receptors were taken from a woman aged 18-29 years with acute COVID-19. CDR3s include the opening cysteine and the closing phenylalanine or tryptophan. The D gene is left open where the match is weak. Clone size, where shown, is once, few, many, or a class for clones that have expanded.

v_call	d_call	j_call	clone_size	cdr3_aa	cdr3_nt
TRBV27	NA	TRBJ2-2	NA	CASSLRGTGELFF	TGTGCCAGCAGTTTAAGGGGGACCGGGGAGCTGTTTTTT
TRBV9	TRBD1	TRBJ1-5	few	CAHRPRGLCQPQHF	TGTGCCCATCGGCCCAGGGGGCTCTGTCAGCCCCAGCATTTT
TRBV5-1	TRBD1	TRBJ1-2	NA	CASSLEGIQGQGARGYTF	TGCGCCAGCAGCTTGGAGGGGATTCAAGGACAGGGGGCGCGAGGCTACACCTTC
TRBV6-2/TRBV6-3	NA	TRBJ2-7	NA	CASSLRQERYEQYF	TGTGCCAGCAGTCTGCGACAGGAGCGCTACGAGCAGTACTTC
TRBV5-8	TRBD2	TRBJ2-7	NA	CASRYTSGSMYEQYF	TGTGCCAGCAGGTATACTAGCGGGAGTATGTACGAGCAGTACTTC
TRBV28	NA	TRBJ1-3	NA	CASSLWGGLRDLSGNTIYF	TGTGCCAGCAGTTTATGGGGGGGGTTAAGGGATTTATCTGGAAACACCATATATTTT
TRBV12-3/TRBV12-4	NA	TRBJ2-7	NA	CASSLGGANEQYF	TGTGCCAGCAGTTTAGGTGGGGCCAACGAGCAGTACTTC
TRBV2	TRBD2	TRBJ2-7	once	CASSSGFSYEQYF	TGTGCCAGCTCTAGCGGATTCTCCTACGAGCAGTACTTC
TRBV15	NA	TRBJ2-7	NA	CATSRDKGQSSYEQYF	TGTGCCACCAGCAGAGATAAAGGACAGAGCTCCTACGAGCAGTACTTC
TRBV6-1	TRBD2	TRBJ2-5	once	CASSEEAGGQETQYF	TGTGCCAGCAGTGAAGAAGCGGGGGGTCAAGAGACCCAGTACTTC
TRBV7-3	NA	TRBJ2-2	NA	CASSPRVAGELFF	TGTGCCAGCAGCCCACGGGTGGCCGGGGAGCTGTTTTTT
TRBV12-3/TRBV12-4	NA	TRBJ1-1	NA	CAINWAGTEAFF	TGTGCCATCAACTGGGCGGGTACCGAAGCTTTCTTT
TRBV6-4	NA	TRBJ2-2	NA	CASSELAAGELFF	TGTGCCAGCAGTGAACTAGCAGCCGGGGAGCTGTTTTTT
TRBV6-5	NA	TRBJ1-2	NA	CASSPRTRGGGYTF	TGTGCCAGCAGTCCACGGACTCGCGGAGGAGGCTACACCTTC
TRBV7-7	TRBD1	TRBJ2-2	NA	CASSPDRANTGELFF	TGTGCTAGCAGCCCCGACAGGGCGAACACCGGGGAGCTGTTTTTT
TRBV11-2	NA	TRBJ1-1	NA	CASSLAEAFF	TGTGCCAGCAGCCTAGCGGAAGCTTTCTTT
TRBV29-1	TRBD1	TRBJ2-3	NA	CSVDLGQGTDTQYF	TGCAGCGTTGATTTGGGACAGGGCACAGATACGCAGTATTTT
TRBV29-1	TRBD1	TRBJ1-1	NA	CSVALTGKAFF	TGCAGCGTTGCCTTGACAGGGAAAGCTTTCTTT
TRBV19	NA	TRBJ1-5	NA	CASSMQGHQPQHF	TGTGCCAGTAGTATGCAGGGGCATCAGCCCCAGCATTTT
TRBV6-5	TRBD1	TRBJ2-1	NA	CASRRRTGGEQFF	TGTGCCAGCAGGCGACGAACAGGGGGCGAGCAGTTCTTC
TRBV7-2	TRBD2	TRBJ2-1	NA	CASSLSGRAGGNEQFF	TGTGCCAGCAGCTTAAGCGGGAGGGCCGGAGGCAATGAGCAGTTCTTC
TRBV7-9	NA	TRBJ1-2	NA	CASSFGDRNYGYTF	TGTGCCAGCAGCTTCGGTGACAGAAACTATGGCTACACCTTC
TRBV6-5	TRBD1	TRBJ1-2	NA	CASSPWDRGGQGYTF	TGTGCCAGCAGTCCCTGGGACAGGGGCGGGCAGGGCTACACCTTC
TRBV28	NA	TRBJ2-7	few	CASSSGQTPYEQYF	TGTGCCAGCAGTTCCGGACAGACCCCCTACGAGCAGTACTTC
TRBV28	TRBD1	TRBJ2-4	NA	CASSFGTGTGFLAKNIQYF	TGTGCCAGCAGTTTTGGGACCGGGACAGGGTTCCTAGCCAAAAACATTCAGTACTTC
TRBV28	NA	TRBJ1-5	NA	CASSLIFQDYLSNQPQHF	TGTGCCAGCAGTTTAATATTTCAGGACTACCTTAGCAATCAGCCCCAGCATTTT
TRBV19	NA	TRBJ1-1	NA	CASNRGGGTEAFF	TGTGCCAGTAACCGGGGGGGCGGGACTGAAGCTTTCTTT
TRBV7-9	TRBD2	TRBJ2-3	NA	CASSLRAGAGDTQYF	TGTGCCAGCAGCTTACGAGCGGGGGCTGGGGATACGCAGTATTTT
TRBV10-3	TRBD2	TRBJ2-1	NA	CAISDIAGVGNEQFF	TGTGCCATCAGTGATATAGCGGGAGTCGGGAATGAGCAGTTCTTC
TRBV5-6	TRBD1	TRBJ1-1	NA	CASSLGTGAMSEAFF	TGTGCCAGCAGCTTGGGGACAGGGGCGATGAGTGAAGCTTTCTTT
TRBV27	NA	TRBJ2-3	NA	CASSSGQIRITDTQYF	TGTGCCAGCAGTTCGGGACAAATTAGGATCACAGATACGCAGTATTTT
TRBV7-2	NA	TRBJ2-3	once	CASSLGQGITDTQYF	TGTGCCAGCAGCTTAGGCCAGGGGATCACAGATACGCAGTATTTT
TRBV7-9	TRBD1	TRBJ1-6	NA	CASSHNQGTGHSPLHF	TGTGCCAGCAGTCATAACCAGGGGACAGGGCATTCACCCCTCCACTTT
TRBV5-4	NA	TRBJ2-5	once	CASSRGLRDETQYF	TGTGCCAGCAGTCGGGGGTTAAGGGACGAGACCCAGTACTTC
TRBV6-5	NA	TRBJ1-2	few	CASTPANYGYTF	TGTGCCAGCACCCCCGCGAACTATGGCTACACCTTC
TRBV19	NA	TRBJ1-2	NA	CASSIAAGGVYGYTF	TGTGCCAGTAGTATAGCGGCAGGAGGAGTCTATGGCTACACCTTC
TRBV15	NA	TRBJ2-7	once	CATSRSIDRTETYEQYF	TGTGCCACCAGCAGATCCATCGACAGGACAGAGACCTACGAGCAGTACTTC
TRBV5-1	NA	TRBJ1-1	NA	CASSLSPRNTEAFF	TGCGCCAGCAGCTTGTCCCCCAGGAACACTGAAGCTTTCTTT
TRBV11-2	NA	TRBJ1-3	NA	CASSRTGSGNTIYF	TGTGCCAGCAGCCGCACAGGGTCTGGAAACACCATATATTTT
TRBV7-2	TRBD1	TRBJ1-2	NA	CASSMDRDNGYTF	TGTGCCAGCAGCATGGACAGGGACAACGGCTACACCTTC
TRBV5-4	NA	TRBJ1-1	NA	CASSPWGVVNTEAFF	TGTGCCAGCAGCCCCTGGGGGGTCGTGAACACTGAAGCTTTCTTT
TRBV7-2	NA	TRBJ2-3	NA	CASSLRTIDTQYF	TGTGCCAGCAGCTTGAGGACTATAGATACGCAGTATTTT
TRBV6-2/TRBV6-3	NA	TRBJ2-7	NA	CASSRIQVNEQYF	TGTGCCAGCAGTCGTATACAGGTTAACGAGCAGTACTTC
TRBV9	NA	TRBJ1-3	NA	CASSAYRDSGNTIYF	TGTGCCAGCAGCGCCTACAGGGACTCTGGAAACACCATATATTTT
TRBV5-4	TRBD1	TRBJ1-1	NA	CASSLTGVRNTEAFF	TGTGCCAGCAGCCTGACAGGGGTCCGGAACACTGAAGCTTTCTTT
TRBV7-8	NA	TRBJ2-7	NA	CASSLLGDRFYEQYF	TGTGCCAGCAGCTTATTGGGCGACAGGTTCTACGAGCAGTACTTC
TRBV5-4	NA	TRBJ1-4	NA	CASSLLRDNEKLFF	TGTGCCAGCAGCTTGTTGAGGGATAATGAAAAACTGTTTTTT
TRBV5-8	NA	TRBJ2-1	NA	CASSPLNSYNEQFF	TGTGCCAGCAGCCCTCTTAACTCCTACAATGAGCAGTTCTTC
TRBV5-1	NA	TRBJ2-1	NA	CASSLDVKTRFF	TGCGCCAGCAGCTTGGATGTCAAAACTCGGTTCTTC
TRBV6-5	NA	TRBJ1-2	NA	CASSWAGWDYGYTF	TGTGCCAGCAGTTGGGCAGGGTGGGACTATGGCTACACCTTC
TRBV27	NA	TRBJ2-1	once	CASSERNKMFF	TGTGCCAGCAGCGAGCGGAATAAGATGTTCTTC
TRBV7-2	TRBD1	TRBJ2-7	NA	CASSSTGGYEQYF	TGTGCCAGCAGTTCTACAGGGGGCTACGAGCAGTACTTC
TRBV7-9	TRBD2	TRBJ2-7	NA	CASSPKPGLAGLGSYEQYF	TGTGCCAGCAGCCCAAAACCGGGACTAGCGGGCCTCGGATCCTACGAGCAGTACTTC